These 25 T cell receptor beta chains were sequenced from one sample in a study of blood T cell repertoires in COVID-19. Assay: immunoSEQ multiplex PCR; the TCRdb copy retains only in-frame clones and omits some. The sample carries about 54,000 clones, more than 75% recorded once. Sequencing used peripheral blood. These receptor sequences come from a man between 35 and 55 years old with active COVID-19.

The rearrangement links TRBV5-4 to TRBJ1-2; TRBD1 matches at 9 bases. V gave up 0 bases and J gave up 4 bases; unmatched junction bases: 7. Germline lookup yields CDR1 SGHNT and CDR2 YYREEE (reference sequence). The CDR3 totals 16 residues. CDR3 bases: TGTGCCAGCAGCTTGGGTGGGACAGGGATAGTCTATGGCTACACCTTC. This sequence encodes CASSLGGTGIVYGYTF.

This chain uses TRBV28 with TRBJ1-2; tentative D call: TRBD1 (6 bases). The CDR3 covers 15 residues. Germline V CDR1 and CDR2: MDHEN, SYDVKM. Deletions cut 8 bases from V and 0 bases from J, with 16 bases between. The CDR3 DNA follows: TGTGCCAGCGAAGCCCCAGGGGCCCCTAACTATGGCTACACCTTC. Translating it yields CASEAPGAPNYGYTF.

This chain joins TRBV12-1 and TRBJ2-7; the table's TRBD1 call for D was not verified on the DNA. TRBV12-1 is a recognized pseudogene. The CDR3 consists of 14 residues. DNA for the CDR3: TGTGCCAGCAGCCGGGGACAGATCTCTTACGAGCAGTACTTC. Its protein product is CASSRGQISYEQYF.

This clone was counted a single time. The chain carries TRBV28 and TRBJ1-5; 7 nucleotides line up with TRBD1. J was trimmed by 3 bases and V by 6 bases; bases with no gene match: 8. The CDR3 is 15 residues long. Germline CDR1 MDHEN, CDR2 SYDVKM. CDR3 bases: TGTGCCAGCAGCCGATCGGACAGGAACAATCAGCCCCAGCATTTT. Encoded protein: CASSRSDRNNQPQHF.

The J gene is TRBJ2-2, the V gene TRBV7-8; 7 bases map to TRBD1. Germline loops: CDR1 SGHVS, CDR2 FQNEAQ. J was trimmed by 7 bases and V by 8 bases; bases with no gene match: 10. The CDR3 sequence is 14 residues long. The CDR3 bases are TGTGCCAGCCCCCCCGAGGGGGCGGGCGGGGAGCTGTTTTTT. This gives the protein CASPPEGAGGELFF. Complete variable domain (other parts from reference TRBV7-8 and TRBJ2-2): GAGVSQSPRYKVAKRGQDVALRCDPISGHVSLFWYQQALGQGPEFLTYFQNEAQLDKSGLPSDRFFAERPEGSVSTLKIQRTQQEDSAVYLCASPPEGAGGELFFGEGSRLTVL.

The chain links TRBV18 to TRBJ1-5; 7 nucleotides align to TRBD1. The CDR3 is 17 residues long. Per germline, CDR1 KGHSH and CDR2 LQKENI. Unmatched junction bases numbered 15, after V lost 3 bases and J lost 7 bases. The CDR3 DNA reads TGTGCCAGCTCACCCGAACTGACAGGGAAAGGGGACCAGCCCCAGCATTTT. Translation: CASSPELTGKGDQPQHF.

This sequence joins TRBV27 and TRBJ2-3; the match to TRBD2 covers 11 bases. This CDR3 contains 15 residues. Germline V gene data show CDR1 as MNHEY and CDR2 as SMNVEV (reference sequence). The ends lost 8 bases at V and 4 bases at J; junction bases unmatched: 8. CDR3 protein: CASGLTSGIPDTQYF. CDR3 in DNA: TGTGCCAGCGGACTGACTAGCGGGATACCAGATACGCAGTATTTT.

The gene calls are TRBV28 and TRBJ1-1; TRBD1 matches at 7 bases. The CDR3 sequence is 13 residues long. After removal of 5 bases from V and 5 bases from J, the junction contained 5 bases not matched to a gene. The germline V gene has CDR1 MDHEN and CDR2 SYDVKM. The CDR3 protein is CASSGYRGTEAFF. The CDR3 DNA sequence: TGTGCCAGCAGTGGATACAGGGGAACTGAAGCTTTCTTT.

V usage is TRBV11-2 and J usage is TRBJ2-1; D possibly corresponds to TRBD2 (5 bases). CDR3 size: 15 residues. CDR1 is SGHAT, CDR2 FQNNGV, per germline. Trimming shortened V by 6 bases and J by 5 bases, and 17 bases separated the two germline ends. CDR3 protein: CASSPAGLTNNEQFF. The CDR3 DNA is TGTGCCAGCAGTCCCGCGGGCCTCACCAACAATGAGCAGTTCTTC.

CDR3 nucleotides: TGCGCCAGCAGCTTGGCAGGGGGACAGGGGTACGAGCAGTACTTC. This sequence encodes CASSLAGGQGYEQYF. The rearrangement joins TRBV5-1 to TRBJ2-7; 10 bases are shared with TRBD1. Germline CDR1 SGHRS, CDR2 YFSETQ. After removal of 0 bases from V and 4 bases from J, the junction contained 4 bases not matched to a gene. The CDR3 has 15 residues. Filled out from reference TRBV5-1 and TRBJ2-7, the complete variable domain reads KAGVTQTPRYLIKTRGQQVTLSCSPISGHRSVSWYQQTPGQGLQFLFEYFSETQRNKGNFPGRFSGRQFSNSRSEMNVSTLELGDSALYLCASSLAGGQGYEQYFGPGTRLTVT.

The chain is built from TRBV11-1 and TRBJ1-5; D call uncertain. Trimming removed 2 bases from V and 3 bases from J, with 11 bases in between. From germline, CDR1 is SGHAT and CDR2 FQDESV (reference sequence). The CDR3 has 15 amino acids. CDR3 in amino acids: CASSLLARHNQPQHF. The DNA for the CDR3 is TGTGCCAGCAGCTTATTGGCCAGACACAATCAGCCCCAGCATTTT.

The table lists this clone with a count of one. This chain connects TRBV6-5 to TRBJ2-1; 13 bases align to TRBD2. The V segment lost 11 bases and the J segment 7 bases; nucleotides outside the gene matches: 8. Germline V gene sequence: CDR1 MNHEY, CDR2 SVGAGI. The CDR3 has 14 residues. The chain's CDR3 is CAARTSGSSNEQFF. CDR3 DNA sequence: TGTGCCGCCAGGACTAGCGGGAGCTCTAATGAGCAGTTCTTC.

The V and J genes are TRBV3-1 (or the pseudogene TRBV3-2) and TRBJ1-2; a possible D gene is TRBD1 (6 bases). The CDR3 totals 13 residues. The V end lost 1 base, the J end lost 3 bases, and 6 bases lay between the germline ends. Germline V gene sequence: CDR1 LGHDT, CDR2 YNNKEL (reference sequence). The CDR3 sequence: CASSQAGDYGYTF. CDR3 nucleotides: TGTGCCAGCAGCCAAGCAGGGGACTATGGCTACACCTTC.

This chain's CDR3 is CASSVDRGTGGETQYF. CDR3 sequence (DNA): TGCGCCAGCAGCGTCGACAGGGGAACCGGTGGGGAGACCCAGTACTTC. The rearrangement uses TRBV5-1 and TRBJ2-5, with TRBD1 identical over 8 bases. V lost 4 bases, J lost 5 bases, and 13 bases stayed unmatched. The germline V gene encodes CDR1 SGHRS and CDR2 YFSETQ. The CDR3 is made up of 16 amino acids.

This clone was found once. The chain has TRBV2 and TRBJ1-4, with D unresolved. With 1 base removed from V and 0 bases from J, the gap between germline ends came to 6 bases. This CDR3 spans 15 amino acids. The germline V gene has CDR1 SNHLY and CDR2 FYNNEI. CDR3 region: CASSEGAATNEKLFF. Written as DNA, the CDR3 is TGTGCCAGCAGTGAAGGGGCAGCAACTAATGAAAAACTGTTTTTT.

The chain couples TRBV19 to TRBJ2-2; TRBD1 matches at 8 bases. Germline values: CDR1 LNHDA, CDR2 SQIVND (reference sequence). CDR3 length: 16 residues. V was pared by 7 bases and J by 3 bases, with 10 bases of the junction left unmatched. The CDR3 DNA reads TGTGCCAGTACCCCGGGACAGGTCTTCGACACCGGGGAGCTGTTTTTT. Protein product: CASTPGQVFDTGELFF.

Written as DNA, the CDR3 is TGTGCCAGCAGCTTAGGCGGGGCCCCGGCGGGGGATACGCAGTATTTT. It translates to CASSLGGAPAGDTQYF. This chain joins TRBV11-2 and TRBJ2-3; possible D gene TRBD2, 6 bases. The CDR3 length is 16 residues. V shed 1 base and J shed 6 bases, with 17 bases lying between them. CDR1 is SGHAT, CDR2 FQNNGV, per germline. The full variable domain, rest sourced from reference TRBV11-2 and TRBJ2-3, is EAGVAQSPRYKIIEKRQSVAFWCNPISGHATLYWYQQILGQGPKLLIQFQNNGVVDDSQLPKDRFSAERLKGVDSTLKIQPAKLEDSAVYLCASSLGGAPAGDTQYFGPGTRLTVL.

This clone has only a few counts. The rearrangement joins TRBV12-3 or TRBV12-4 to TRBJ1-1; no reliable D call. The CDR3 covers 12 residues. V lost 8 bases, J lost 5 bases, and 12 bases lay in between. DNA for the CDR3: TGTGCCAGCGCGCGGGGAAGGACTGAAGCTTTCTTT. This encodes CASARGRTEAFF.

The chain recombines TRBV5-1 with TRBJ2-7, with TRBD2 identical over 12 bases. After removal of 3 bases from V and 6 bases from J, the junction contained 4 bases not matched to a gene. The CDR3 is 14 amino acids. CDR1 and CDR2 from the germline V gene are SGHRS and YFSETQ. CDR3 nucleotide sequence: TGCGCCAGCAGCTGGACTAGCGGGACTGGCGAGCAGTACTTC. This sequence encodes CASSWTSGTGEQYF.

This sequence joins TRBV27 and TRBJ2-3; TRBD2 matches 8 bases. Germline V gene lookup returns CDR1 MNHEY and CDR2 SMNVEV (reference sequence). The V segment lost 0 bases and the J segment 4 bases; nucleotides outside the gene matches: 12. CDR3 length: 18 amino acids. The CDR3: CASSLSIRASGLPDTQYF. For the CDR3, the DNA is TGTGCCAGCAGTTTATCGATCCGGGCTAGCGGGCTACCAGATACGCAGTATTTT.

The chain combines TRBV7-2 with TRBJ2-1; D is perhaps TRBD2 (5 bases). CDR3 length: 15 residues. Germline CDR1 is SGHTA and CDR2 is FQGNSA. V lost 4 bases to trimming and J lost 9 bases, with 19 bases between them. CDR3 DNA sequence: TGTGCCAGCAGCTCCCCAGCGGAAACCACCGGTGAGCAGTTCTTC. Its protein is CASSSPAETTGEQFF.

V gene TRBV28 combines with J gene TRBJ2-2, with D maybe TRBD2 (6 bases). Germline V CDR1 and CDR2: MDHEN, SYDVKM. V was trimmed by 2 bases and J by 3 bases, leaving 10 bases between them. The CDR3 contains 15 residues. The CDR3 is CASSLNAGYTGELFF. Written as DNA, the CDR3 is TGTGCCAGCAGTTTAAATGCGGGGTACACCGGGGAGCTGTTTTTT.

J is TRBJ1-2 and V is TRBV5-1, with D perhaps matching TRBD1 (6 bases). The V gene's germline CDR1 is SGHRS and CDR2 YFSETQ. This CDR3 contains 11 residues. Trimming left V 8 bases short and J 7 bases short, with 12 bases between. The CDR3 region is CASADRLGYTF. The CDR3, as DNA: TGCGCCAGTGCGGACAGACTTGGCTACACCTTC.

The chain uses TRBV18 and TRBJ1-5; unclear D gene. Between the trimmed V and J ends, which lost 2 bases and 4 bases, there was a span of 6 bases. The CDR3 runs to 13 residues. Germline V gene data show CDR1 as KGHSH and CDR2 as LQKENI. CDR3 in amino acids: CASSPTGNQPQHF. The CDR3 DNA sequence: TGTGCCAGCTCACCAACGGGGAATCAGCCCCAGCATTTT.

The V gene is TRBV10-1, the J gene TRBJ2-1; 8 bases map to TRBD2. The germline V gene encodes CDR1 WNHNN and CDR2 SYGVQD (reference sequence). CDR3 length: 13 residues. V was clipped by 7 bases and J by 8 bases; unmatched bases: 7. The CDR3 DNA sequence: TGCGCCAGCACAGCGGGAGAATACGATGAGCAGTTCTTC. It translates to CASTAGEYDEQFF.